The 26 T cell receptor beta chains presented below share a single source sample, sequenced in a study of T cell responses to AZD1222 COVID-19 vaccine. Only in-frame clones appear in the TCRdb table, and some are missing; sequencing was by immunoSEQ multiplex PCR. This table holds 70,000 to 95,000 clones, under 95% found once. Sequenced here: peripheral blood, sampled 28 days after the second AZD1222 dose. The receptors come from an adult who received the AZD1222 COVID-19 vaccine.

V is TRBV28 and J is TRBJ1-1; D gene ambiguous. Looked up from germline, CDR1 is MDHEN and CDR2 is SYDVKM. The CDR3 totals 14 residues. V lost 2 bases to trimming and J lost 2 bases, with 9 bases between them. The CDR3 bases are TGTGCCAGCAGTTTACCGAACCCAAACACTGAAGCTTTCTTT. The encoded protein is CASSLPNPNTEAFF.

V usage is TRBV5-4 and J usage is TRBJ2-3; 7 bases are shared with TRBD2. The CDR3 has 16 residues. CDR1 is SGHNT and CDR2 is YYREEE in the germline V gene (reference sequence). J was trimmed by 2 bases and V by 6 bases; bases with no gene match: 12. CDR3 in amino acids: CASNLWGSGATDTQYF. The CDR3 DNA follows: TGTGCCAGCAACCTTTGGGGGAGCGGGGCCACAGATACGCAGTATTTT.

The V gene is TRBV6-5, the J gene TRBJ2-7; maybe TRBD1 (5 bases). From germline, CDR1 is MNHEY and CDR2 SVGAGI. Trimming removed 6 bases from V and 0 bases from J, with 9 bases in between. The CDR3 totals 13 residues. The CDR3 here is CASRDISSYEQYF. CDR3 DNA sequence: TGTGCCAGCAGGGACATAAGCTCCTACGAGCAGTACTTC.

The V gene is TRBV27, the J gene TRBJ2-6, with TRBD2 matching over 7 bases. Germline CDR1 is MNHEY and CDR2 is SMNVEV (reference sequence). This CDR3 comprises 16 residues. V dropped 6 bases and J dropped 0; count of bases not matched to a gene: 5. The CDR3 sequence: CASRPWGGSGANVLTF. The CDR3 DNA is TGTGCCAGCAGACCTTGGGGGGGCTCTGGGGCCAACGTCCTGACTTTC.

The genes are TRBV19 and TRBJ1-2; no firm D call. Germline-derived CDR1 and CDR2 are LNHDA and SQIVND (reference sequence). V gave up 9 bases and J gave up 4 bases, with 12 bases separating them. The CDR3 totals 12 residues. The DNA for the CDR3 is TGTGCCAGCAGCACGGCGATCTATGGCTACACCTTC. This sequence encodes CASSTAIYGYTF. Full variable domain (remainder filled in from reference TRBV19 and TRBJ1-2): DGGITQSPKYLFRKEGQNVTLSCEQNLNHDAMYWYRQDPGQGLRLIYYSQIVNDFQKGDIAEGYSVSREKKESFPLTVTSAQKNPTAFYLCASSTAIYGYTFGSGTRLTVV.

The chain combines TRBV28 with TRBJ1-5; no definite D call. The CDR3 spans 14 residues. Germline V gene lookup returns CDR1 MDHEN and CDR2 SYDVKM. Between the trimmed V and J ends, which lost 5 bases and 2 bases, there was a span of 10 bases. Written as DNA, the CDR3 is TGTGCCAGCAGTCTCCAACGACGCAATCAGCCCCAGCATTTT. It translates to CASSLQRRNQPQHF.

The chain combines TRBV28 with TRBJ2-7, with D possibly TRBD2 on 6 matching bases. Germline-derived CDR1 and CDR2 are MDHEN and SYDVKM. The CDR3 has 14 amino acids. V was shortened by 6 bases and J by 0 bases, with 12 bases between the two germline ends. CDR3 sequence: CASRLSGSSYEQYF. CDR3 nucleotides: TGTGCCAGCAGACTTAGCGGAAGCTCCTACGAGCAGTACTTC.

The gene calls are TRBV11-2 and TRBJ2-1; 7 positions agree with TRBD2. The CDR3 spans 16 residues. The germline CDR1 and CDR2 sequences are SGHAT and FQNNGV. J lost 3 bases, V lost 4 bases, and 9 bases had no gene match. CDR3 region: CASSSRGGRGYNEQFF. The CDR3 DNA is TGTGCCAGCAGCTCGCGGGGCGGGAGAGGCTACAATGAGCAGTTCTTC.

This clone was observed a few times. The rearrangement links TRBV29-1 to TRBJ1-5; maybe TRBD1 (5 bases). V was clipped by 4 bases and J by 5 bases, with 12 bases between them. This CDR3 has 13 amino acids. Looked up from germline, CDR1 is SQVTM and CDR2 is ANQGSEA. The CDR3: CSVGGGEDQPQHF. CDR3 in DNA: TGCAGCGTTGGTGGGGGTGAGGATCAGCCCCAGCATTTT.

The chain uses TRBV29-1 and TRBJ2-2; 9 positions match TRBD2. Germline V gene sequence: CDR1 SQVTM, CDR2 ANQGSEA. There are 14 residues in the CDR3. The J segment lost 4 bases and the V segment lost 7 bases, leaving 7 bases of the junction unmatched. The CDR3, as DNA: TGCAGCGCCGCGGGGGGGGCAGGCACCGGGGAGCTGTTTTTT. Translation: CSAAGGAGTGELFF.

This clone has a single count. V and J are TRBV27 and TRBJ1-2, with 8 bases that match TRBD1. Germline V CDR1 and CDR2: MNHEY, SMNVEV (reference sequence). The CDR3 loop spans 15 amino acids. Unmatched junction bases numbered 5, after V lost 2 bases and J lost 3 bases. CDR3 in amino acids: CASSLRAGGHYGYTF. For the CDR3, the DNA is TGTGCCAGCAGTTTAAGGGCAGGGGGCCACTATGGCTACACCTTC.

The rearrangement uses TRBV23-1 and TRBJ2-3; D gene ambiguous. TRBV23-1 is recorded as an ORF, its role being uncertain. V was clipped by 2 bases and J by 4 bases, with 7 bases between them. The CDR3 loop spans 13 amino acids. The CDR3 sequence is CASSQSLADTQYF. The DNA for the CDR3 is TGCGCCAGCAGTCAAAGTTTAGCAGATACGCAGTATTTT.

V and J are TRBV29-1 and TRBJ1-1; TRBD1 matches 8 bases. The length of the CDR3 is 13 residues. J lost 0 bases, V lost 5 bases, and 2 bases had no gene match. The germline V gene has CDR1 SQVTM and CDR2 ANQGSEA. In DNA form, the CDR3 reads TGCAGCGTTCGGACAGGGATGAACACTGAAGCTTTCTTT. Its translation is CSVRTGMNTEAFF.

V usage is TRBV2 and J usage is TRBJ2-1, with 7 bases identical to TRBD2. CDR3 length: 14 amino acids. The trim removed 7 bases at V and 3 bases at J, leaving 6 bases unmatched. Germline CDR1 reads SNHLY; CDR2 reads FYNNEI. The CDR3 loop is CASTAGDGYNEQFF. For the CDR3, the DNA is TGTGCCAGCACGGCGGGGGACGGCTACAATGAGCAGTTCTTC.

Of note for this clone: At one end the junction does not follow the germline gene, possibly because of a read error. The rearrangement links TRBV6-5 to TRBJ1-6, with D perhaps matching TRBD1 (6 bases). CDR1 and CDR2 (germline): MNHEY, SVGAGI. CDR3 length: 15 residues. The CDR3 region has the DNA TGTGCCGCCGGGGTACAGGGCTCCAATAATTCACCCCTCCACTTT. The encoded protein is CAAGVQGSNNSPLHF.

This chain connects TRBV7-2 to TRBJ2-2; 8 bases fit TRBD2. V trimming: 2 bases; J trimming: 5 bases; junction bases outside the gene matches: 7. The CDR3 runs to 16 residues. Looked up from germline, CDR1 is SGHTA and CDR2 is FQGNSA. In DNA form, the CDR3 reads TGTGCCAGCAGCTTAAGCCTAGCGGGTAGTACCGGGGAGCTGTTTTTT. This codes for CASSLSLAGSTGELFF.

The chain recombines TRBV6-4 with TRBJ2-3; 9 bases are a match to TRBD2. Germline CDR1 MRHNA, CDR2 SNTAGT. V shed 3 bases and J 2 bases; nucleotides not matched to a gene: 6. This CDR3 contains 16 residues. The DNA of the CDR3 is TGTGCCAGCAGTGAAAGGGCGGGAGGGGCCACAGATACGCAGTATTTT. Protein: CASSERAGGATDTQYF.

The chain combines TRBV12-3 or TRBV12-4 with TRBJ1-1; D uncertain. V was trimmed by 6 bases and J by 1 base, leaving 9 bases between them. The CDR3 is made up of 13 amino acids. CDR3 in DNA: TGTGCCAGCAGGGCGGAAAGGAACACTGAAGCTTTCTTT. As protein: CASRAERNTEAFF.

CDR3 sequence reads: CASSLGEGDTGELFF. The CDR3 DNA sequence: TGTGCCAGCAGTTTAGGGGAGGGGGACACCGGGGAGCTGTTTTTT. The rearrangement uses TRBV28 and TRBJ2-2, with TRBD2 as a possible D gene (7 bases). Germline CDR1 reads MDHEN; CDR2 reads SYDVKM. The ends were cut back, 2 bases at V and 3 bases at J, with 10 bases in the middle. The CDR3 extends over 15 amino acids.

The V and J genes are TRBV10-3 and TRBJ1-1; possible D gene TRBD1, 6 bases. The germline V gene encodes CDR1 ENHRY and CDR2 SYGVKD. V was clipped by 4 bases and J by 6 bases, with 9 bases between them. The CDR3 extends over 12 amino acids. The CDR3, as DNA: TGTGCCATCAGTGTAGGGGGAGCTGAAGCTTTCTTT. Protein product: CAISVGGAEAFF.

The chain links TRBV9 to TRBJ2-6; D is uncertain. The CDR3 has 14 residues. Trimming shortened V by 3 bases and J by 4 bases, and 8 bases separated the two germline ends. Germline CDR1 and CDR2: SGDLS and YYNGEE. CDR3 DNA: TGTGCCAGCAGCGCCCCCCGAGGGGCCAACGTCCTGACTTTC. Amino acid sequence: CASSAPRGANVLTF.

V and J are TRBV28 and TRBJ2-7; a possible D gene is TRBD1 (5 bases). Germline loops: CDR1 MDHEN, CDR2 SYDVKM. The CDR3 has 13 residues. V was shortened by 8 bases and J by 0 bases, with 11 bases between the two germline ends. CDR3 region: CASVRQSSYEQYF. The CDR3 nucleotides are TGTGCCAGCGTGAGACAGAGCTCCTACGAGCAGTACTTC.

The chain joins TRBV2 to TRBJ1-5, with TRBD1 matching over 7 bases. Germline V CDR1 and CDR2: SNHLY, FYNNEI. With V trimmed by 3 bases and J by 3 bases, 8 bases remained unmatched. This CDR3 is built from 16 residues. The CDR3 nucleotides read TGTGCCAGCAGTGAGGGGGACAGCCTTAACAATCAGCCCCAGCATTTT. This encodes CASSEGDSLNNQPQHF.

V and J are TRBV28 and TRBJ2-7; 8 positions agree with TRBD2. The CDR3 is made up of 15 amino acids. The germline V gene encodes CDR1 MDHEN and CDR2 SYDVKM. V lost 4 bases, J lost 5 bases, and 10 bases stayed unmatched. This CDR3 reads CASSSPNGRAHEQYF. CDR3 sequence (DNA): TGTGCCAGCAGTTCCCCGAACGGGAGGGCCCACGAGCAGTACTTC.

This chain links TRBV4-1 with TRBJ2-7; D perhaps matches TRBD2 (5 bases). V lost 4 bases, J lost 4 bases, and 17 bases lay in between. CDR1 and CDR2 (germline): MGHRA, YSYEKL. This CDR3 has 15 amino acids. Written as DNA, the CDR3 is TGCGCCAGCAGCCTCACCCTCCCCGGGATTTACGAGCAGTACTTC. The encoded protein is CASSLTLPGIYEQYF.

The chain links TRBV6-5 to TRBJ2-7, with unresolved D. V lost 10 bases, J lost 1 base, and 14 bases lay in between. CDR1 and CDR2 from the germline V gene are MNHEY and SVGAGI. The CDR3 covers 13 residues. CDR3 sequence reads: CATIPGSSYEQYF. The CDR3 coding sequence is TGTGCCACCATCCCGGGCAGTTCCTACGAGCAGTACTTC.